One sample yielded the 17 T cell receptor beta chains listed below, sequenced in a study of vaccination and CD4 T cells after COVID-19. Treatment denoted: approximately 10-day PBMC culture with coronavirus spike peptide pools or control peptides (ViraFEST assay). These receptors' targets are unknown. The Oncomine TCR Beta short-read assay was applied to DNA of cultured CD4+ T cells. A single record per CDR3 protein comes from TCRdb applying MiXCR to the PCR reads. The repertoire holds about 14,000 distinct CDR3 sequences, roughly 60% seen once, with roughly 14% in the top ten. The sample was CD4+ T cells from blood, cultured in vitro. Every receptor here comes from a human donor who had recovered from COVID-19.

V is TRBV6-1 and J is TRBJ2-7; D remains unclear. Germline V CDR1 and CDR2: MNHNS, SASEGT. V lost 5 bases and J 0 bases, leaving 17 bases between the germline ends. This CDR3 contains 16 residues. DNA for the CDR3: TGTGCCAGCAGTAAACTCGGCATCGAGAGCTCCTACGAGCAGTACTTC. Residues: CASSKLGIESSYEQYF.

The chain links TRBV5-1 to TRBJ1-1; D is unresolved. Germline CDR1 and CDR2: SGHRS and YFSETQ. The V end lost 4 bases, the J end lost 8 bases, and 18 bases lay between the germline ends. CDR3 length: 14 amino acids. CDR3 DNA: TGCGCCAGCAGCCTACGGTCAGGAGGAGCCGAAGCTTTCTTT. This encodes CASSLRSGGAEAFF.

In the case of this clonotype: An end of the junction differs from the germline gene, which may be a read error. The chain combines TRBV24-1 with TRBJ2-2, with TRBD1 as a possible D gene (6 bases). In germline, CDR1 is KGHDR, CDR2 SFDVKD. This CDR3 is built from 16 residues. This CDR3 reads CTTSATGFRNTGELFF. DNA for the CDR3: TGTACCACCAGTGCAACAGGGTTCAGGAACACCGGGGAGCTGTTTTTT.

The J gene is TRBJ2-2, the V gene TRBV11-3; possibly TRBD1 for D (5 bases). Trimming pared 5 bases from V and 0 bases from J, leaving 10 bases between. The CDR3 totals 15 residues. Germline-derived CDR1 and CDR2 are SGHNT and YENEEA. CDR3 sequence (DNA): TGTGCCAGCAGCCCCCCAGGGACGAACACCGGGGAGCTGTTTTTT. Protein sequence: CASSPPGTNTGELFF.

The genes are TRBV20-1 and TRBJ2-5, with 13 nucleotides matching TRBD2. The CDR3 consists of 17 residues. Germline trimming cut 0 bases from V and 5 bases from J; bases unmatched to any gene: 9. Germline assignment: CDR1 DFQATT and CDR2 SNEGSKA (reference sequence). The DNA of the CDR3 is TGCAGTGCTAGAGATTGGACTAGCGGGAGTGATGTGGAGACCCAGTACTTC. As protein: CSARDWTSGSDVETQYF.

In this sample, this clonotype turned up once. This chain connects TRBV7-6 to TRBJ2-5; D possibly corresponds to TRBD2 (6 bases). Trimming took 7 bases from V and 4 from J, leaving 19 bases between them. The CDR3 sequence is 15 residues long. Germline-derived CDR1 and CDR2 are SGHVS and FNYEAQ. The CDR3 sequence: CASKVSSGLGETQYF. The CDR3 DNA follows: TGTGCCAGCAAAGTTTCAAGCGGGTTAGGAGAGACCCAGTACTTC.

The chain is built from TRBV12-3 or TRBV12-4 and TRBJ2-1, with TRBD1 matching over 12 bases. The CDR3 contains 17 residues. Losses at the gene ends were 6 bases for V and 5 bases for J; bases not matched to a gene: 11. As DNA, the CDR3 is TGTGCCAGCAGATCGTTTCGGGACAGGGGGCGCGACAATGAGCAGTTCTTC. It is translated as CASRSFRDRGRDNEQFF.

The rearrangement uses TRBV10-3 and TRBJ2-7; weak D call: TRBD1 (6 bases). CDR1 is ENHRY, CDR2 SYGVKD, per germline. V was pared by 5 bases and J by 2 bases, with 13 bases between. The CDR3 extends over 14 amino acids. The CDR3 is CAISPSGGPYEQYF. In DNA form, the CDR3 reads TGTGCCATCAGTCCTAGTGGGGGCCCCTACGAGCAGTACTTC.

The rearrangement links TRBV28 to TRBJ1-2, with no clear D. V was trimmed by 6 bases and J by 3 bases, leaving 11 bases between them. The CDR3 loop spans 13 amino acids. The germline CDR1 and CDR2 sequences are MDHEN and SYDVKM. CDR3 DNA: TGTGCCAGCAGCGAGGCAGGTTACTATGGCTACACCTTC. Encoded protein: CASSEAGYYGYTF.

V and J are TRBV6-2 or TRBV6-3 and TRBJ2-7, with D maybe TRBD2 (5 bases). V lost 6 bases, J lost 3 bases, and 12 bases lay in between. The length of the CDR3 is 13 residues. Germline V lookup: CDR1 MNHEY, CDR2 SVGEGT. The CDR3 loop is CASRRTSYYEQYF. CDR3 coding DNA: TGTGCCAGCAGGAGGACTTCCTACTACGAGCAGTACTTC.

The chain joins TRBV20-1 to TRBJ2-1; 15 nucleotides match TRBD2. V trimming: 5 bases; J trimming: 6 bases; junction bases outside the gene matches: 8. There are 16 residues in the CDR3. Germline V gene data show CDR1 as DFQATT and CDR2 as SNEGSKA (reference sequence). The CDR3 is CSAPGLAGGPVNEQFF. DNA for the CDR3: TGCAGTGCTCCCGGACTAGCGGGAGGGCCAGTCAATGAGCAGTTCTTC.

V gene TRBV20-1 combines with J gene TRBJ1-2; 10 nucleotides align to TRBD1. The ends lost 2 bases at V and 6 bases at J; junction bases unmatched: 9. The CDR3 length is 15 residues. The germline V gene has CDR1 DFQATT and CDR2 SNEGSKA (reference sequence). Here the CDR3 reads CSARLGTGAYNGYTF. The CDR3 DNA reads TGCAGTGCTAGACTTGGGACAGGGGCGTATAATGGCTACACCTTC.

This clonotype was seen a few times. The rearrangement uses TRBV9 and TRBJ2-3; TRBD2 is a possible D gene (6 bases). This CDR3 has 16 residues. Germline loops: CDR1 SGDLS, CDR2 YYNGEE. Trimming pared 3 bases from V and 4 bases from J, leaving 18 bases between. CDR3 coding DNA: TGTGCCAGCAGCGCGCGGGGTAGTCCCAGCGCAGATACGCAGTATTTT. This gives the protein CASSARGSPSADTQYF.

V usage is TRBV27 and J usage is TRBJ1-6; D ambiguous. The germline V gene encodes CDR1 MNHEY and CDR2 SMNVEV (reference sequence). The CDR3 spans 15 residues. Trimming stripped 5 bases from V and 8 bases from J, with 16 bases between. The CDR3 sequence is CASSPDGVVDSPLHF. In DNA form, the CDR3 reads TGTGCCAGCAGTCCAGATGGGGTGGTGGATTCACCCCTCCACTTT.

A remark on this clonotype: One end of the junction does not line up with germline, which may come from a read error. This chain joins TRBV15 and TRBJ2-7, with 7 bases lining up with TRBD1. Germline V gives CDR1 LNHNV, CDR2 YYDKDF (reference sequence). This CDR3 is built from 14 residues. CDR3 amino acids: CATSRARGSYEQYF. The CDR3 coding sequence is TGTGCCACCAGCAGAGCCAGGGGGTCCTACGAGCAATACTTC.

This clonotype was seen just once. The J gene is TRBJ2-3, the V gene TRBV7-9; 9 nucleotides align to TRBD2. This CDR3 has 14 amino acids. Germline CDR1 is SEHNR and CDR2 is FQNEAQ (reference sequence). Losses at the gene ends were 6 bases for V and 4 bases for J; bases not matched to a gene: 5. CDR3 DNA sequence: TGTGCCAGCAGTCCTGGGACTAGCTCAGATACGCAGTATTTT. This codes for CASSPGTSSDTQYF.

The chain recombines TRBV6-1 with TRBJ1-4; the D is unclear. The CDR3 loop spans 13 amino acids. Deletions cut 4 bases from V and 0 bases from J, with 3 bases between. Germline-derived CDR1 and CDR2 are MNHNS and SASEGT. This chain's CDR3 is CASSGTTNEKLFF. In DNA, the CDR3 is TGTGCCAGCAGTGGAACAACTAATGAAAAACTGTTTTTT.